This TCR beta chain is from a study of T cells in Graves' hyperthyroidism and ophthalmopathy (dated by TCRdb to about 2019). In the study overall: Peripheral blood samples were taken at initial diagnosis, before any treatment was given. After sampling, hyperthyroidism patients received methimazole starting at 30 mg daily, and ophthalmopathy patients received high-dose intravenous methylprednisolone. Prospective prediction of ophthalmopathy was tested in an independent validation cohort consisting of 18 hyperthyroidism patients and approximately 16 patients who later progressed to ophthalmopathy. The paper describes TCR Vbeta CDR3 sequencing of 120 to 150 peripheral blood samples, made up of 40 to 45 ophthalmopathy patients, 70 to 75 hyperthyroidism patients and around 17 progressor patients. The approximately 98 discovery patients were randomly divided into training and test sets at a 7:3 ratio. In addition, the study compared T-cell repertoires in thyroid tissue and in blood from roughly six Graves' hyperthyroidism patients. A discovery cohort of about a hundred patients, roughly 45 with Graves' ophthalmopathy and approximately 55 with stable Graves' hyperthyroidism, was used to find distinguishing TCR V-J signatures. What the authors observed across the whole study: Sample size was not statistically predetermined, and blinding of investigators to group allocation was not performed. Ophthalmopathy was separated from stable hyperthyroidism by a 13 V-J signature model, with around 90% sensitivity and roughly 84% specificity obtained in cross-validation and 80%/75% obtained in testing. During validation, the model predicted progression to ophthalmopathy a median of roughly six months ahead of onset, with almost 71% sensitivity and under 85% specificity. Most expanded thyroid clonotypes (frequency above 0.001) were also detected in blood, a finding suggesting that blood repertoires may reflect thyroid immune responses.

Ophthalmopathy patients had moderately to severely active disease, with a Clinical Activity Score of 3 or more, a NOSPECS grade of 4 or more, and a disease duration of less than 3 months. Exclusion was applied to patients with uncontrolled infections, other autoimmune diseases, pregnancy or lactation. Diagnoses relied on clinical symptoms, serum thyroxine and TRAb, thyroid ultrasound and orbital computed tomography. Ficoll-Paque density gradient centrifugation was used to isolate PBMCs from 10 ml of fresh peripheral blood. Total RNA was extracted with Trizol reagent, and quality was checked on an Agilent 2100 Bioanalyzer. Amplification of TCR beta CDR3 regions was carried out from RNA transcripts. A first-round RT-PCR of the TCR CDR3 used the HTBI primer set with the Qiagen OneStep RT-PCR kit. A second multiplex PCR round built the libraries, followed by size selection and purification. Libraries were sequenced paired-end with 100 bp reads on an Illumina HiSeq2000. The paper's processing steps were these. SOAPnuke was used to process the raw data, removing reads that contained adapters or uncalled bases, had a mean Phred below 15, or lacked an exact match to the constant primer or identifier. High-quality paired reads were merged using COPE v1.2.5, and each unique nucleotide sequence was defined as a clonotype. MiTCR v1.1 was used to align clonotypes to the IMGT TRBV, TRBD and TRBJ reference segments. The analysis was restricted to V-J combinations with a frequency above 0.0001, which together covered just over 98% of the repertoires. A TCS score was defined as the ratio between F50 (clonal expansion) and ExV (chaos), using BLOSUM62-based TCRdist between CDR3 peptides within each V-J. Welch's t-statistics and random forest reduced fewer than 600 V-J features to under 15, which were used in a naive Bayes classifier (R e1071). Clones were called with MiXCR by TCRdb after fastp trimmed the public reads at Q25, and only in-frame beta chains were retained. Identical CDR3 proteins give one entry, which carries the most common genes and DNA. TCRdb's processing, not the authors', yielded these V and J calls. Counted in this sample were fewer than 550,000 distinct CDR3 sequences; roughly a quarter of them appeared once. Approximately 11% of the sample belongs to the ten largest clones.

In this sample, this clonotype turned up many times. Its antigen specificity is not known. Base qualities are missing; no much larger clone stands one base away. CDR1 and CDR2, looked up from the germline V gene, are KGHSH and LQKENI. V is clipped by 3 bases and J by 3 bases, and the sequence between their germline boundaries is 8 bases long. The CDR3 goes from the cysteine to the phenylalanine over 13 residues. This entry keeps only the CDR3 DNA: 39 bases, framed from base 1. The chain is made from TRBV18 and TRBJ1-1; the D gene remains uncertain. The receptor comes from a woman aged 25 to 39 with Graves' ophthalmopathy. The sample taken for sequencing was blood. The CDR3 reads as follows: CASSPISDTEAFF. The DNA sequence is TGTGCCAGCTCACCCATAAGCGACACTGAAGCTTTCTTT.